This T cell receptor beta chain came from a study of T cell responses to AZD1222 COVID-19 vaccine. Study-wide results and caveats: CD4 TCRs linked to vaccination spanned spike, dominating at 160-218 and 743-854. Among AZD1222 vaccinees, only five or six were seropositive at baseline.

The repertoire was sequenced with immunoSEQ multiplex PCR; TCRdb's copy has only in-frame clones and lacks some. The data contain 100,000 to 120,000 clones, about 87% of them singletons. V lost 8 bases and J lost 8, with 15 bases in between. The CDR3 contains 12 residues. The germline gives CDR1 WNHNN, CDR2 SYGVQD (reference sequence). In regard to this clone: What it binds is not known.

The starting material was peripheral blood, obtained on day 0 of AZD1222 vaccination. The rearrangement links TRBV10-1 to TRBJ1-2, with a weak D call TRBD1 (6 bases). The TCR was taken from an adult in good health. CDR3 nucleotide sequence: TGCGCCAGCGGAACAGGGATGGCGGGCTACACCTTC. Translating it yields CASGTGMAGYTF.